This TCR beta chain was observed in a study of blood T cell repertoires in COVID-19. Deletions cut 2 bases from V and 7 bases from J, with 9 bases between. The CDR3 consists of 14 residues. CDR1 MNHEY and CDR2 SMNVEV come from the germline V gene (reference sequence). Method: immunoSEQ multiplex PCR; TCRdb's copy keeps in-frame clones and lacks some. The sample includes about 120,000 clones, 85% to 90% of them seen just once. This chain uses TRBV27 with TRBJ1-6; D is ambiguous. Material for sequencing was peripheral blood. The source is a woman in her forties or fifties with acute or convalescent COVID-19. In DNA form, the CDR3 reads TGTGCCAGCAGTTTAGCCCTTCAGAATTCACCCCTCCACTTT. It is translated as CASSLALQNSPLHF.